The 24 T cell receptor beta chains in this list originate from one sample, sequenced in a study of a mutant IDH1 vaccine in newly diagnosed glioma. Their antigens remain unidentified. Clones were read by immunoSEQ multiplex PCR, and TCRdb kept only the in-frame ones, dropping some. Of around 46,000 clones in the sample, around 80% were seen once. The time point is: week 5, during vaccination. Mutant IDH1 20-mer peptide, at 300 ug, made up each vaccine dose, with topical imiquimod. Source: PBMCs, taken from a glioma patient whose treatment included an IDH1 peptide vaccine. These receptor sequences come from a man in his forties or fifties with glioma.

The rearrangement links TRBV5-5 to TRBJ2-2; D is undetermined. The CDR3 is made up of 18 amino acids. Germline V gene data show CDR1 as SGHKS and CDR2 as YYEKEE (reference sequence). The ends were cut back, 2 bases at V and 0 bases at J, with 17 bases in the middle. The CDR3 bases are TGTGCCAGCAGCTTCATCCCCCCGTCGGGTCCGAACACCGGGGAGCTGTTTTTT. This translates into CASSFIPPSGPNTGELFF.

V is TRBV5-4 and J is TRBJ2-1; 8 bases line up with TRBD2. The CDR3 is made up of 18 amino acids. Germline CDR1 SGHNT, CDR2 YYREEE (reference sequence). V shed 1 base, J shed 0 bases, and the junction held 9 bases outside the gene matches. The CDR3 region is CASSLLSGGRSSYNEQFF. CDR3 DNA: TGTGCCAGCAGCTTGCTTTCGGGGGGGCGAAGCTCCTACAATGAGCAGTTCTTC. The variable domain in full, with the rest retrieved from reference TRBV5-4 and TRBJ2-1, is ETGVTQSPTHLIKTRGQQVTLRCSSQSGHNTVSWYQQALGQGPQFIFQYYREEENGRGNFPPRFSGLQFPNYSSELNVNALELDDSALYLCASSLLSGGRSSYNEQFFGPGTRLTVL.

The CDR3 sequence: CASSLAAFSNTGELFF. For the CDR3, the DNA is TGTGCCAGCAGCTTAGCTGCCTTCTCGAACACCGGGGAGCTGTTTTTT. This chain uses TRBV11-2 with TRBJ2-2, with D unresolved. The V gene's germline CDR1 is SGHAT and CDR2 FQNNGV. The CDR3 has 16 residues. With 1 base removed from V and 0 bases from J, the gap between germline ends came to 9 bases.

This clone was detected once. V is TRBV30 and J is TRBJ2-5; no firm D call. CDR1 and CDR2 (germline): GTSNPN, SVGIG (reference sequence). This CDR3 spans 15 amino acids. Trimming removed 4 bases at V and 2 bases at J, with 17 bases between. In DNA form, the CDR3 reads TGTGCCTGGAACACCGGACGGGCGACGCAAGAGACCCAGTACTTC. This gives the protein CAWNTGRATQETQYF.

In its sample, this clone was seen a few times. The chain is built from TRBV11-2 and TRBJ1-1, with D perhaps matching TRBD1 (6 bases). The CDR3 runs 13 residues. The V gene's germline CDR1 is SGHAT and CDR2 FQNNGV. V lost 8 bases and J lost 1, with 11 bases in between. The CDR3 region has the DNA TGTGCCAGCGGGTCACAGGGGAACACTGAAGCTTTCTTT. It codes for CASGSQGNTEAFF.

The chain joins TRBV11-1 to TRBJ1-1; a weak D match, TRBD1 (5 bases). CDR3 size: 13 residues. Germline V gene sequence: CDR1 SGHAT, CDR2 FQDESV (reference sequence). Trimming took off 5 bases at V and 10 bases at J, with 17 bases between the two ends. CDR3 region: CASSLRTPTRAFF. CDR3 nucleotide sequence: TGTGCCAGCAGCCTGCGGACACCTACTAGAGCTTTCTTT.

This chain links TRBV27 with TRBJ2-1; tentatively, D is TRBD1 (6 bases). Looked up from germline, CDR1 is MNHEY and CDR2 is SMNVEV (reference sequence). The CDR3 length is 13 residues. Trimming stripped 6 bases from V and 14 bases from J, with 20 bases between. CDR3 nucleotides: TGTGCCAGCAGCCCATCATATGACAGGACTGAGTTCTTC. Translation gives CASSPSYDRTEFF.

This rearrangement joins TRBV4-3 to TRBJ2-1; D is ambiguous. V lost 4 bases, J lost 8 bases, and 15 bases lay in between. Per germline, CDR1 LGHNA and CDR2 YSLEER. The CDR3 loop spans 14 amino acids. In DNA, the CDR3 is TGCGCCAGCAGCCCGAGCATTTCAGGCTATGAGCAGTTCTTC. Protein: CASSPSISGYEQFF.

This clone was observed once. V gene TRBV27 combines with J gene TRBJ1-4; D unresolved. Germline V gives CDR1 MNHEY, CDR2 SMNVEV (reference sequence). V shed 8 bases and J shed 5 bases, with 18 bases lying between them. The CDR3 covers 15 residues. The CDR3 spells CASSPVKGLNEKLFF. The CDR3 bases are TGTGCCAGCTCCCCCGTTAAAGGCCTAAATGAAAAACTGTTTTTT.

This clone was seen more than once but under ten times. The chain links TRBV4-1 to TRBJ1-1, with no clear D. Trimming pared 0 bases from V and 5 bases from J, leaving 10 bases between. CDR1 is MGHRA, CDR2 YSYEKL, per germline. The length of the CDR3 is 14 residues. The CDR3 reads CASSQDNSKTEAFF. The CDR3 nucleotides are TGCGCCAGCAGCCAAGATAACAGTAAGACTGAAGCTTTCTTT.

The chain has TRBV10-3 and TRBJ2-3; D not certain. The V gene lost 6 bases and the J gene lost 5 bases, with 12 bases spanning the gap. Germline values: CDR1 ENHRY, CDR2 SYGVKD. This CDR3 is 13 amino acids long. This CDR3 reads CAIRNAQEDTQYF. As DNA, the CDR3 is TGTGCCATCAGGAACGCCCAGGAAGATACGCAGTATTTT.

The chain recombines TRBV30 with TRBJ1-3, with D maybe TRBD1 (5 bases). The germline V and J ends were trimmed by 8 bases and 0 bases, with 11 bases remaining between them. Germline-derived CDR1 and CDR2 are GTSNPN and SVGIG (reference sequence). This CDR3 is built from 13 residues. CDR3 sequence: CAGGEGSGNTIYF. CDR3 nucleotide sequence: TGTGCCGGGGGAGAGGGCTCTGGAAACACCATATATTTT.

The chain recombines TRBV18 with TRBJ2-3; 13 bases are a match to TRBD2. CDR3 size: 18 residues. Trimming removed 5 bases from V and 0 bases from J; junction bases left unmatched: 8. Germline V gives CDR1 KGHSH, CDR2 LQKENI. For the CDR3, the DNA is TGTGCCAGCTCATCTCGGACTAGCGGGGGAACTAGCACAGATACGCAGTATTTT. This sequence encodes CASSSRTSGGTSTDTQYF. Drawing the rest from reference TRBV18 and TRBJ2-3, the complete variable domain is NAGVMQNPRHLVRRRGQEARLRCSPMKGHSHVYWYRQLPEEGLKFMVYLQKENIIDESGMPKERFSAEFPKEGPSILRIQQVVRGDSAAYFCASSSRTSGGTSTDTQYFGPGTRLTVL.

The J gene is TRBJ2-1, the V gene TRBV29-1; D is unresolved. This CDR3 region has 11 residues. CDR1 is SQVTM, CDR2 ANQGSEA, per germline. Trimming shortened V by 6 bases and J by 3 bases, and 6 bases separated the two germline ends. CDR3 sequence: CSVSSYNEQFF. The CDR3 DNA reads TGCAGCGTCTCTAGCTACAATGAGCAGTTCTTC.

This clone was picked up a small number of times. CDR3 DNA: TGTGCCAGCAGTGAATATGGAAAGGCCGCTACTGAAGCTTTCTTT. Translated, it gives CASSEYGKAATEAFF. The V gene is TRBV25-1, the J gene TRBJ1-1; D gene unclear. With 0 bases removed from V and 5 bases from J, the gap between germline ends came to 13 bases. Germline V gene sequence: CDR1 MGHDK, CDR2 SYGVNS. The CDR3 contains 15 residues.

The chain joins TRBV29-1 to TRBJ1-2; 9 nucleotides agree with TRBD1. Trimming removed 5 bases from V and 1 base from J; junction bases left unmatched: 11. This CDR3 region has 16 residues. In germline, CDR1 is SQVTM, CDR2 ANQGSEA. The CDR3 protein is CSVFLGQGRGNYGYTF. Here the CDR3 DNA reads TGCAGCGTTTTTTTGGGACAGGGAAGGGGTAACTATGGCTACACCTTC.

This rearrangement joins TRBV5-1 to TRBJ1-1; D is unclear. Trimming shortened V by 5 bases and J by 4 bases, and 6 bases separated the two germline ends. Germline-derived CDR1 and CDR2 are SGHRS and YFSETQ. CDR3 length: 11 residues. CDR3 bases: TGCGCCAGCAGTATAAGCACTGAAGCTTTCTTT. This gives the protein CASSISTEAFF.

J is TRBJ1-1 and V is TRBV7-9, with D possibly matching TRBD1 (5 bases). The CDR3 sequence is 14 residues long. Trimming left V 4 bases short and J 5 bases short, with 14 bases between. Germline V gives CDR1 SEHNR, CDR2 FQNEAQ (reference sequence). The CDR3 loop reads CASSSTGGLTEAFF. The CDR3 DNA sequence: TGTGCCAGCAGCTCGACTGGGGGGTTGACTGAAGCTTTCTTT.

The genes are TRBV15 and TRBJ1-5; tentatively, D is TRBD1 (6 bases). CDR1 and CDR2 (germline): LNHNV, YYDKDF (reference sequence). This CDR3 contains 16 residues. V lost 7 bases, J lost 6 bases, and 22 bases lay in between. CDR3 amino acids: CATTQGSRGESQPQHF. The CDR3 nucleotides are TGTGCCACCACCCAGGGGAGCAGGGGCGAAAGTCAGCCCCAGCATTTT.

The chain is built from TRBV10-2 and TRBJ2-3; 11 bases map to TRBD2. V shed 6 bases and J 4 bases; nucleotides not matched to a gene: 3. The V gene's germline CDR1 is WSHSY and CDR2 SAAADI. CDR3 length: 14 residues. CDR3 nucleotide sequence: TGCGCCAGCAGACTAGCGGGGGTCGCAGATACGCAGTATTTT. Translation gives CASRLAGVADTQYF.

About this clone itself: One end of the junction fails to match germline, which may point to a read error. V gene TRBV2 combines with J gene TRBJ1-4; possible D gene TRBD1, 5 bases. Looked up from germline, CDR1 is SNHLY and CDR2 is FYNNEI. The CDR3 is 12 residues long. CDR3 nucleotides: TGTGCCAGCAGTGAAAACTCGGGACGGCTATATTTT. As protein: CASSENSGRLYF.

The CDR3 reads CASSLQTGTYEQYF. In DNA, the CDR3 is TGTGCCAGTAGTCTCCAGACAGGGACCTACGAGCAGTACTTC. The V gene is TRBV19, the J gene TRBJ2-7; 7 positions agree with TRBD1. The CDR3 runs to 14 residues. Losses at the gene ends were 5 bases for V and 2 bases for J; bases not matched to a gene: 6. The V gene's germline CDR1 is LNHDA and CDR2 SQIVND (reference sequence). Together with reference TRBV19 and TRBJ2-7, the CDR3 gives the full variable domain: DGGITQSPKYLFRKEGQNVTLSCEQNLNHDAMYWYRQDPGQGLRLIYYSQIVNDFQKGDIAEGYSVSREKKESFPLTVTSAQKNPTAFYLCASSLQTGTYEQYFGPGTRLTVT.

The genes are TRBV7-2 and TRBJ1-4, with D tentatively TRBD1 (6 bases). Germline V gene data show CDR1 as SGHTA and CDR2 as FQGNSA. Between the trimmed V and J ends, which lost 3 bases and 7 bases, there was a span of 12 bases. This CDR3 is 14 amino acids long. CDR3 loop: CASSFRGGSEKLFF. CDR3 in DNA: TGTGCCAGCAGCTTCAGGGGAGGAAGTGAAAAACTGTTTTTT.

This clone has only a few counts. The rearrangement joins TRBV13 to TRBJ2-5, with 15 bases matching TRBD2. CDR3 size: 16 residues. The V segment lost 5 bases and the J segment 11 bases; nucleotides outside the gene matches: 12. The germline V gene encodes CDR1 PRHDT and CDR2 FYEKMQ (reference sequence). The CDR3 region has the DNA TGTGCCAGCAGCCCTGGGACTAGCGGGGGGACTAGGGAGCAGTACTTC. Its protein product is CASSPGTSGGTREQYF.